What follows are 20 T cell receptor beta chains derived from one specimen sequenced in a study of T cells in Graves' hyperthyroidism and ophthalmopathy. TCR beta CDR3 region amplification was performed from RNA transcripts. RT-PCR in the first round (using the HTBI primer set) targeted the TCR CDR3. Each CDR3 protein is one row after TCRdb ran MiXCR on the multiplex PCR reads. In the table there are fewer than 550,000 distinct CDR3 sequences, less than 20% of which are singletons. The sequenced sample consisted of blood. All receptors derive from a woman under 30 with Graves' hyperthyroidism.

This clonotype was seen many times. This chain connects TRBV28 to TRBJ1-2; no definite D call. The CDR3 is 13 residues long. Germline values: CDR1 MDHEN, CDR2 SYDVKM. V lost 6 bases and J lost 6, with 14 bases in between. DNA of the CDR3: TGTGCCAGCAGCCCGGTAGTCTTCGATGGCTACACCTTC. It specifies CASSPVVFDGYTF.

Many counts were recorded for this clonotype. V gene TRBV28 combines with J gene TRBJ1-3; D gene unclear. V was shortened by 2 bases and J by 5 bases, with 10 bases between the two germline ends. Germline-derived CDR1 and CDR2 are MDHEN and SYDVKM. CDR3 length: 14 residues. CDR3 sequence reads: CASSLPLDRNTIYF. Here the CDR3 DNA reads TGTGCCAGCAGTTTACCCCTCGACCGAAACACCATATATTTT.

This clonotype was seen ten or more times. The V and J genes are TRBV7-2 and TRBJ2-3; the D gene is possibly TRBD2 (5 bases). This CDR3 is built from 16 residues. CDR1 and CDR2 from the germline V gene are SGHTA and FQGNSA. Trimming removed 2 bases from V and 2 bases from J, with 14 bases in between. This CDR3 is CASSLWGEVDTDTQYF. The CDR3 nucleotides read TGTGCCAGCAGCTTATGGGGAGAGGTAGACACAGATACGCAGTATTTT.

This clonotype showed up just a few times. The rearrangement uses TRBV6-1 and TRBJ1-2; D unclear. The V and J ends lost 5 bases and 3 bases respectively, with 22 bases between them. The CDR3 runs to 17 residues. From germline, CDR1 is MNHNS and CDR2 SASEGT. CDR3 in amino acids: CASSYYDPRAAYYGYTF. CDR3 DNA sequence: TGTGCCAGCAGTTATTATGACCCAAGGGCGGCCTACTATGGCTACACCTTC.

This clonotype came up a few times. J is TRBJ2-1 and V is TRBV6-1, with D hard to call. The CDR3 loop spans 11 amino acids. The germline V and J ends were trimmed by 5 bases and 9 bases, with 8 bases remaining between them. Germline V gene lookup returns CDR1 MNHNS and CDR2 SASEGT. The CDR3 DNA sequence: TGTGCCAGCAGTTCTTTCAGTGAGCAGTTCTTC. Its protein product is CASSSFSEQFF.

This clonotype was observed a single time. The rearrangement joins TRBV19 to TRBJ1-5; D is perhaps TRBD1 (5 bases). There are 13 residues in the CDR3. Trimming cost V 5 bases and J 7 bases, with 12 bases left between them. CDR1 is LNHDA, CDR2 SQIVND, per germline (reference sequence). The CDR3 protein is CASSPNSGQPQHF. The CDR3 bases are TGTGCCAGTAGTCCGAACTCAGGGCAGCCCCAGCATTTT.

CDR3 sequence (DNA): TGTGCCAGCAGCTTTGATGGGGCTGGGGCCAACGTCCTGACTTTC. Translation gives CASSFDGAGANVLTF. The chain links TRBV5-6 to TRBJ2-6; D unresolved. This CDR3 is 15 amino acids long. V shed 2 bases and J shed 2 bases, with 8 bases lying between them. In germline, CDR1 is SGHDT, CDR2 YYEEEE.

The chain joins TRBV7-3 to TRBJ1-3, with 7 positions matching TRBD1. The CDR3 totals 16 residues. Germline trimming cut 0 bases from V and 0 bases from J; bases unmatched to any gene: 2. Germline-derived CDR1 and CDR2 are SGHTA and FQGTGA. CDR3 in amino acids: CASSLTGTDSGNTIYF. The CDR3, as DNA: TGTGCCAGCAGCTTAACGGGGACAGACTCTGGAAACACCATATATTTT.

The V call is TRBV20-1, the J call TRBJ2-7; TRBD1 might be the D (5 bases). The CDR3 covers 14 residues. From germline, CDR1 is DFQATT and CDR2 SNEGSKA (reference sequence). The V end was cut by 3 bases, the J end by 6 bases, with 18 bases between. CDR3 DNA sequence: TGCAGTGCTAGGGTGTTGGGGCTCGGTGGCGAGCAGTACTTC. Its protein product is CSARVLGLGGEQYF.

This clonotype was detected ten times or more. The genes are TRBV20-1 and TRBJ2-5; 13 nucleotides align to TRBD2. The CDR3 has 18 amino acids. Trimming took 7 bases from V and 2 from J; bases not matched to a gene: 16. Germline CDR1 and CDR2: DFQATT and SNEGSKA (reference sequence). This CDR3 reads CSVGSGIPGLAGQETQYF. CDR3 in DNA: TGCAGTGTAGGATCTGGGATTCCGGGACTAGCGGGACAAGAGACCCAGTACTTC.

There are a few counts of this clonotype. This chain links TRBV6-5 with TRBJ1-2; 8 bases agree with TRBD1. The CDR3 runs 18 residues. Germline CDR1 reads MNHEY; CDR2 reads SVGAGI. The V gene end was trimmed by 1 base and the J gene end by 0 bases; junction bases not matched to a gene: 10. CDR3 DNA: TGTGCCAGCAGTTACTTTCCGACAGGGGTTCGGACTAACTATGGCTACACCTTC. The encoded protein is CASSYFPTGVRTNYGYTF.

The chain carries TRBV6-1 and TRBJ2-1; 9 bases align to TRBD2. This CDR3 spans 19 amino acids. Germline values: CDR1 MNHNS, CDR2 SASEGT. The trim removed 10 bases at V and 3 bases at J, leaving 22 bases unmatched. CDR3 coding DNA: TGTGCCATCCCACTCCCTGGGAGATCTAGCGGGATCTACTACAATGAGCAGTTCTTC. Translation gives CAIPLPGRSSGIYYNEQFF.

V gene TRBV3-1 combines with J gene TRBJ1-2; weak D call: TRBD1 (6 bases). V was cut by 1 base and J by 4 bases, with 22 bases left in between. This CDR3 spans 18 amino acids. Germline V CDR1 and CDR2: LGHDT, YNNKEL (reference sequence). This CDR3 reads CASSQVKVGPGVAYGYTF. CDR3 in DNA: TGTGCCAGCAGCCAAGTAAAAGTGGGGCCAGGGGTAGCCTATGGCTACACCTTC.

To note about this clonotype: An end of the junction differs from the germline gene, which may be a read error. This chain uses TRBV28 with TRBJ2-7; no clear D. TRBJ2-1 explains the end of the DNA better; the J call may be wrong. Germline V gene data show CDR1 as MDHEN and CDR2 as SYDVKM. This CDR3 region has 13 residues. The CDR3 reads CASSVGLDNKQFF. The CDR3 bases are TGTGCCAGCAGTGTAGGGCTCGACAATAAGCAGTTCTTC.

This clonotype occurred many times. This rearrangement joins TRBV11-2 to TRBJ2-5; TRBD1 agrees at 9 bases. From germline, CDR1 is SGHAT and CDR2 FQNNGV. This CDR3 has 17 residues. The V segment lost 4 bases and the J segment 5 bases; nucleotides outside the gene matches: 14. The CDR3 coding sequence is TGTGCCAGCAGCTGGGTCCCGGGAACAGGGGGCCGGGAGACCCAGTACTTC. It translates to CASSWVPGTGGRETQYF.

This clonotype was picked up a small number of times. V and J are TRBV5-1 and TRBJ1-2; D might be TRBD1 (5 bases). V was shortened by 3 bases and J by 2 bases, with 14 bases between the two germline ends. Germline V gives CDR1 SGHRS, CDR2 YFSETQ. This CDR3 has 15 residues. The CDR3 loop is CASSSRQDSNYGYTF. The CDR3 DNA reads TGCGCCAGCAGCTCGCGACAAGACAGCAACTATGGCTACACCTTC.

This clonotype was picked up a small number of times. The J gene is TRBJ1-3, the V gene TRBV5-6; perhaps TRBD1 as D (6 bases). From germline, CDR1 is SGHDT and CDR2 YYEEEE. CDR3 length: 13 residues. V was shortened by 5 bases and J by 4 bases, with 10 bases between the two germline ends. CDR3 DNA sequence: TGTGCCAGCAGAGGACAGATGGGAAACACCATATATTTT. This gives the protein CASRGQMGNTIYF.

This clonotype was counted at least ten times. The chain joins TRBV5-1 to TRBJ1-5; 7 bases agree with TRBD1. From germline, CDR1 is SGHRS and CDR2 YFSETQ. V was clipped by 4 bases and J by 7 bases; unmatched bases: 8. The CDR3 is 14 residues long. CDR3 bases: TGCGCCAGCAGCAAAACAGGGGACGCGCAGCCCCAGCATTTT. Protein: CASSKTGDAQPQHF.

This clonotype was recorded many times. This chain joins TRBV5-8 and TRBJ1-3; D unresolved. Germline-derived CDR1 and CDR2 are SGHTS and YDEGEE. V lost 4 bases to trimming and J lost 2 bases, with 10 bases between them. The CDR3 has 14 amino acids. The CDR3 DNA sequence: TGTGCCAGCAGCCCCGGAGGACCTGGAAACACCATATATTTT. This translates into CASSPGGPGNTIYF.

Only a few counts were recorded for this clonotype. The chain carries TRBV28 and TRBJ2-5; D gene ambiguous. The V gene's germline CDR1 is MDHEN and CDR2 SYDVKM. Trimming left V 5 bases short and J 7 bases short, with 17 bases between. The CDR3 consists of 14 residues. The CDR3, as DNA: TGTGCCAGCAGTCCCCCCGGACGCTCGGGGACCCAGTACTTC. Protein: CASSPPGRSGTQYF.